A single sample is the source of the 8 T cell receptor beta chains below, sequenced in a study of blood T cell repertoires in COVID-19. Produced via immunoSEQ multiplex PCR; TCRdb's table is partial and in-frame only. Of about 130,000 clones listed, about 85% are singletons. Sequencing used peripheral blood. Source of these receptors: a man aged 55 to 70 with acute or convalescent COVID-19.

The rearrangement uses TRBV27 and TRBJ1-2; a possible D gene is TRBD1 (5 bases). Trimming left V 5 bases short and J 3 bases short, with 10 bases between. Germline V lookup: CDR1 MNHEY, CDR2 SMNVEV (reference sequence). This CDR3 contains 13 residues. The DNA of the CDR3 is TGTGCCAGCAGTCCGCAGGGCCACTATGGCTACACCTTC. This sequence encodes CASSPQGHYGYTF.

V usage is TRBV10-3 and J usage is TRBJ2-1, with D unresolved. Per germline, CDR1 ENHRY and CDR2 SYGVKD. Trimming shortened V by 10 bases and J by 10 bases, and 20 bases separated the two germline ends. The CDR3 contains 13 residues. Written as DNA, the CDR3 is TGTGCCACTCGCGCCCCCGACCAGGTGGAGCAGTTCTTC. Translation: CATRAPDQVEQFF.

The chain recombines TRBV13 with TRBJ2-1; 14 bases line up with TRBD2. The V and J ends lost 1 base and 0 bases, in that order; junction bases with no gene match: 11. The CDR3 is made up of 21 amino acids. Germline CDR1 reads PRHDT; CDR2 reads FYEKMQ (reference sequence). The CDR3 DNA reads TGTGCCAGCAGCTTAGTTCCCGGGACTAGCGGGAGCCCCAGCTCCTACAATGAGCAGTTCTTC. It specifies CASSLVPGTSGSPSSYNEQFF.

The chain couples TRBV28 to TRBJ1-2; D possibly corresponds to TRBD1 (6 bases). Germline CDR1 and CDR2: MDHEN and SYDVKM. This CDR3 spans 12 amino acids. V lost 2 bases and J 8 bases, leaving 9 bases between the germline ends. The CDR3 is CASSLRTEGYTF. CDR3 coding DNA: TGTGCCAGCAGTTTACGGACAGAAGGCTACACCTTC.

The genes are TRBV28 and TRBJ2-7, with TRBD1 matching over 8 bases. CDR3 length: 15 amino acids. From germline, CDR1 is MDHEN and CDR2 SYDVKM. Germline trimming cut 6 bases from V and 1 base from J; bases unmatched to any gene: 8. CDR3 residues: CASRSGQGLSYEQYF. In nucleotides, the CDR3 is TGTGCCAGCAGGAGCGGACAGGGTTTATCCTACGAGCAGTACTTC. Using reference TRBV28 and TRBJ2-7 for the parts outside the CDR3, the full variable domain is DVKVTQSSRYLVKRTGEKVFLECVQDMDHENMFWYRQDPGLGLRLIYFSYDVKMKEKGDIPEGYSVSREKKERFSLILESASTNQTSMYLCASRSGQGLSYEQYFGPGTRLTVT.

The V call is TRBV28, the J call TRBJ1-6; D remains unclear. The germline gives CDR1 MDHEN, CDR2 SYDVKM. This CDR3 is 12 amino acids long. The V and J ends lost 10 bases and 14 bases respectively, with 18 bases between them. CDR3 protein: CATSSGNGSLHF. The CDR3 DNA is TGTGCCACCTCCTCGGGAAACGGGTCCCTCCACTTT.

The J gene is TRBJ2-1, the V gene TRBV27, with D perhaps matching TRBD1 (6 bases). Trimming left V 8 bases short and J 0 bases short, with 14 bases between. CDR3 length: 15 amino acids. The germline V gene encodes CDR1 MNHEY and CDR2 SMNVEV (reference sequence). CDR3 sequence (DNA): TGTGCCAGCCGTCCCGGGACAAGCTCCTACAATGAGCAGTTCTTC. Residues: CASRPGTSSYNEQFF.

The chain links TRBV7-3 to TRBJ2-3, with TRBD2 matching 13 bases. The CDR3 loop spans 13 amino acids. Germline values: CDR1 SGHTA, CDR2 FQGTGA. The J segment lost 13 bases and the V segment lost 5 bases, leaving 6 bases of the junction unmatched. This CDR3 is CASSRGLAGEKYF. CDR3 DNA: TGTGCCAGCAGCCGTGGACTAGCGGGAGAGAAGTATTTT.